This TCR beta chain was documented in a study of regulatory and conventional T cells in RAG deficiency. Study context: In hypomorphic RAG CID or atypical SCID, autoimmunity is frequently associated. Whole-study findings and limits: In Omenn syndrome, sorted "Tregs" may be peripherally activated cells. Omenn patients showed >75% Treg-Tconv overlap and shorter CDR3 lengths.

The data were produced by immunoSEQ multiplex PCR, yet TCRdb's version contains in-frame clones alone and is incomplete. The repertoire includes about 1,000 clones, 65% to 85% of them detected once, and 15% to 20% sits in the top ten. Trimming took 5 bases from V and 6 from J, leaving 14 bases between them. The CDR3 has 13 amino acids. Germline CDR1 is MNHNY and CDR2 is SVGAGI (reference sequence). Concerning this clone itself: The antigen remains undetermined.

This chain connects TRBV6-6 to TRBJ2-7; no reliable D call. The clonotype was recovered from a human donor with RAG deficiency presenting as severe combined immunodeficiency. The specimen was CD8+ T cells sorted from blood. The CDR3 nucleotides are TGTGCCAGCAGTATCGGGCAGCTATGCGAGCAGTACTTC. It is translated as CASSIGQLCEQYF.